The table lists the clone carrying this TCR beta chain with many counts. Antigen specificity is unknown. Naive CD8 T cell sorting was performed on the CD8+CD4-CCR7+CD45RA+ phenotype. The record originates from a study of molecular identifiers for immune sequencing clone quantification. Findings and caveats of the study: Spiked Jurkat TCR RNA originating from one cell could reportedly be identified amid about a million naive cells.

One entry per CDR3 protein results from TCRdb running MiXCR on the PCR reads. Here the sample spans around 480,000 distinct CDR3 sequences, 25% being singletons. The CDR3 extends over 14 amino acids. The V and J ends lost 3 bases and 0 bases respectively, with 5 bases between them. The germline gives CDR1 SNHLY, CDR2 FYNNEI. The material sequenced was naive CD8+ T cells from blood, with Jurkat cell RNA spiked in. As for subset: FACS-sorted CD8+CD4-CCR7+CD45RA+ naive T cells. The chain has TRBV2 and TRBJ1-4, with D unclear. The sequence was obtained from a human donor in good health. Some libraries in this study had Jurkat cell RNA spiked in. CDR3 region: CASSDWATNEKLFF. For the CDR3, the DNA is TGTGCCAGCAGTGACTGGGCAACTAATGAAAAACTGTTTTTT.